The 4 T cell receptor beta chains presented below share a single source sample, sequenced in a study of T cells in Graves' hyperthyroidism and ophthalmopathy. The investigators amplified TCR beta CDR3 regions from RNA transcripts. The HTBI primer set served for first-round RT-PCR of the TCR CDR3. TCRdb processed the multiplex PCR reads anew with MiXCR; each CDR3 protein has one entry. The sample consists of 500,000 to 750,000 distinct CDR3 sequences, 13% to 15% of them appearing once. The sample comprised blood. The receptor source for this set is a woman aged 18-29 years with Graves' ophthalmopathy.

This clonotype occurred many times. The chain has TRBV5-1 and TRBJ2-7; no clear D gene. This CDR3 contains 12 residues. CDR1 and CDR2 (germline): SGHRS, YFSETQ. With 1 base removed from V and 4 bases from J, the gap between germline ends came to 6 bases. In DNA, the CDR3 is TGCGCCAGCAGCTTGTCCGAATACGAGCAGTACTTC. Translating it yields CASSLSEYEQYF.

J is TRBJ2-6 and V is TRBV11-2; D is uncertain. Looked up from germline, CDR1 is SGHAT and CDR2 is FQNNGV. Trimming left V 3 bases short and J 0 bases short, with 9 bases between. The CDR3 extends over 16 amino acids. CDR3 sequence (DNA): TGTGCCAGCAGCTTGGAACGGAACTCTGGGGCCAACGTCCTGACTTTC. It is translated as CASSLERNSGANVLTF.

The sample holds many counts of this clonotype. CDR3 sequence (DNA): TGTGCCAGCAGCTCAAGGACAGGGGTGTCACCCCTCCACTTT. Translating it yields CASSSRTGVSPLHF. V is TRBV7-9 and J is TRBJ1-6; 9 nucleotides align to TRBD1. With 4 bases clipped from V and 10 bases from J, the junction kept 5 bases outside the gene matches. CDR1 and CDR2 (germline): SEHNR, FQNEAQ (reference sequence). This CDR3 has 14 amino acids.

This clonotype was seen repeatedly, ten times or more. V usage is TRBV28 and J usage is TRBJ1-2, with D tentatively TRBD1 (6 bases). This CDR3 comprises 14 residues. From germline, CDR1 is MDHEN and CDR2 SYDVKM. The V and J ends lost 8 bases and 6 bases respectively, with 19 bases between them. The CDR3 nucleotides are TGTGCCAGCGTACGAGGGGGGGGGATTGATGGCTACACCTTC. Its protein is CASVRGGGIDGYTF.